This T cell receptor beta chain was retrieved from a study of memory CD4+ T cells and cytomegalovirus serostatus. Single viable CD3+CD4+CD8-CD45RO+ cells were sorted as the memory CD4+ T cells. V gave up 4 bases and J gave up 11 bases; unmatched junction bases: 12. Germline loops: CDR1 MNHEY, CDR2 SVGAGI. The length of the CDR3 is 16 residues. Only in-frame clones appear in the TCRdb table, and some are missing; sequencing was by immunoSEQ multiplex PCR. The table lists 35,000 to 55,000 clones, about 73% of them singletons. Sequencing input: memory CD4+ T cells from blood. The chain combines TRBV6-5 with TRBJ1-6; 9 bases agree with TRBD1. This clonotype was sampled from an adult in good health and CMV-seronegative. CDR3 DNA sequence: TGTGCCAGCAGTTTATTACAGACAGGGGGTCGGGCACCCCTCCACTTT. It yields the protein CASSLLQTGGRAPLHF.